These T cell receptor beta chains were read from a single sample in a study of cytomegalovirus exposure and HLA in healthy donors. This table comes from immunoSEQ multiplex PCR, and its TCRdb copy is limited to in-frame clones, with some not included. The sample carries some 100,000 clones, around 86% recorded once. The specimen was PBMCs. These receptors originate from a woman aged 25 to 39 in good health and CMV-seronegative. Each CDR3 is given with its conserved first and last residue. The D gene is left open where the match is weak. A row's size may be missing; if present it is once, few, many or a size class.

V gene	D gene	clone size	J gene	CDR3 protein	CDR3 DNA
TRBV6-4	TRBD1	NA	TRBJ1-1	CASSDWQGAEAFF	TGTGCCAGCAGTGACTGGCAGGGGGCTGAAGCTTTCTTT
TRBV27	NA	NA	TRBJ1-3	CASRDSKFSGNTIYF	TGTGCCAGCAGGGACAGCAAATTCTCTGGAAACACCATATATTTT
TRBV28	NA	NA	TRBJ1-1	CASNGVRGRSEAFF	TGTGCCAGCAATGGAGTCAGGGGTAGGTCTGAAGCTTTCTTT
TRBV10-3	NA	NA	TRBJ1-4	CAIRFGNEKLFF	TGTGCCATCCGATTCGGTAATGAAAAACTGTTTTTT
TRBV9	TRBD2	NA	TRBJ2-1	CASSESGSINNEQFF	TGTGCCAGCAGCGAGAGCGGGAGCATCAACAATGAGCAGTTCTTC
TRBV5-1	TRBD1	NA	TRBJ2-2	CASSFHRGGTGELFF	TGCGCCAGCAGCTTCCACAGGGGTGGGACCGGGGAGCTGTTTTTT
TRBV28	NA	NA	TRBJ2-7	CASSLRGGLTYEQYF	TGTGCCAGCAGTTTAAGAGGCGGATTGACCTACGAGCAGTACTTC
TRBV11-2	NA	NA	TRBJ2-1	CASSLEWQSNEQFF	TGTGCCAGCAGCTTAGAATGGCAAAGCAATGAGCAGTTCTTC
TRBV6-6	TRBD1	NA	TRBJ1-1	CASSYRGQTNTEAFF	TGTGCCAGCAGTTATCGGGGACAGACGAACACTGAAGCTTTCTTT
TRBV25-1	NA	NA	TRBJ2-6	CASTSETEAGGANVLTF	TGTGCCAGCACAAGTGAGACAGAGGCTGGAGGGGCCAACGTCCTGACTTTC
TRBV4-3	TRBD2	few	TRBJ2-3	CASSQGLADTQYF	TGCGCCAGCAGCCAAGGACTAGCGGATACGCAGTATTTT
TRBV6-1	NA	NA	TRBJ2-5	CATARGSRAETQYF	TGTGCCACAGCCAGGGGTTCTCGGGCGGAGACCCAGTACTTC
TRBV7-9	NA	NA	TRBJ2-7	CASSLSVVPYEQYF	TGTGCCAGCAGCTTGTCGGTCGTCCCCTACGAGCAGTACTTC
TRBV5-1	TRBD1	NA	TRBJ2-2	CASSLEGATNTGELFF	TGCGCCAGCAGCTTGGAGGGGGCAACGAACACCGGGGAGCTGTTTTTT
TRBV15	NA	NA	TRBJ2-7	CATSIWVGREQYF	TGTGCCACCAGCATTTGGGTGGGGCGCGAGCAGTACTTC
TRBV11-2	NA	NA	TRBJ2-7	CASSLGWEEAREQYF	TGTGCCAGCAGCTTAGGGTGGGAGGAGGCTCGCGAGCAGTACTTC
TRBV7-9	NA	NA	TRBJ2-7	CSSSLSSGSGEQYF	TGTTCCAGCAGCTTATCGTCAGGGTCTGGCGAGCAGTACTTC
TRBV25-1	NA	NA	TRBJ2-3	CASSEFRGTDTQYF	TGTGCCAGCAGTGAATTCCGAGGCACAGATACGCAGTATTTT
TRBV23-1	NA	few	TRBJ1-4	CASSPTGKEKLFF	TGCGCCAGCAGTCCTACAGGGAAAGAAAAACTGTTTTTT